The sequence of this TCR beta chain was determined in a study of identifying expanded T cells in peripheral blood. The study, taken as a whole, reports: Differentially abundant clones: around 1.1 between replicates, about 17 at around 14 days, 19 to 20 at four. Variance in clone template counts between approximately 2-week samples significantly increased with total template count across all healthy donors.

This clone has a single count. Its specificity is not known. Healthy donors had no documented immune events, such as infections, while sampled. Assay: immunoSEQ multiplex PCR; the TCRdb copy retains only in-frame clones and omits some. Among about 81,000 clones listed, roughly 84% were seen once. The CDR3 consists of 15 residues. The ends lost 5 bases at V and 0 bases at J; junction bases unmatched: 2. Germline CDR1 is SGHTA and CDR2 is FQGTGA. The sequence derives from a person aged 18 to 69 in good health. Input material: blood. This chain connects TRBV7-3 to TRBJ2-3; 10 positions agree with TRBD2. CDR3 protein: CASSSGGASTDTQYF. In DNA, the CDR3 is TGTGCCAGCAGCAGCGGGGGGGCTAGCACAGATACGCAGTATTTT.